This T cell receptor beta chain is from a study of metastatic and nonmetastatic thyroid tumors. TCRdb ran MiXCR on the PCR reads. Here the sample spans about 40,000 clones, approximately 16% being singletons. Trimming cost V 4 bases and J 4 bases; bases outside gene matches: 16. The germline V gene has CDR1 MNHEY and CDR2 SVGEGT. The CDR3 is made up of 17 amino acids. Among the patients, none had received any treatment before thyroid surgery. This clone was detected many times. This chain joins TRBV6-2 or TRBV6-3 and TRBJ2-7; 7 positions match TRBD1. Sequenced material: blood. The receptor comes from a female donor with papillary thyroid cancer or a benign thyroid nodule (not recorded which). Some clones in this sample may be carry-over from other donors' samples. CDR3 nucleotide sequence: TGTGCCAGCAGTTCAATAAAACCAGACAGGGACCGGTACGAGCAGTACTTC. Translated, it gives CASSSIKPDRDRYEQYF.